This is a list of T cell receptor beta chains from one sample in a study of blood T cell repertoires in COVID-19. TCRdb keeps only in-frame clones here, not all; method: immunoSEQ multiplex PCR. Of about 230,000 clones listed, around four fifths were seen once; the top ten hold 4.5% to 6.5%. What was sequenced was peripheral blood. Receptors were obtained from a man at least 80 years old with acute or convalescent COVID-19. Each CDR3 is given with its conserved first and last residue. Each record gives: clone size, J gene, D gene, V gene, CDR3 protein, CDR3 DNA. D genes are given only for firm matches. Not every row has a clone size; where given, it reads once, few, many or a size class.

>.|TRBJ2-5|TRBD2|TRBV7-2
CASSSGGFGTQYF
TGTGCCAGCAGCTCGGGGGGGTTCGGGACCCAGTACTTC
>once|TRBJ2-2|.|TRBV2
CASAGDNTGELFF
TGTGCCAGCGCAGGGGACAACACCGGGGAGCTGTTTTTT
>.|TRBJ2-1|.|TRBV11-3
CASSLETQFRGSSYNEQFF
TGTGCCAGCAGCTTAGAGACGCAATTTCGAGGGAGCTCCTACAATGAGCAGTTCTTC
>.|TRBJ2-7|.|TRBV3-1/TRBV3-2
CASSPFSGSSYEQYF
TGTGCCAGCAGCCCCTTTTCGGGTTCTTCCTACGAGCAGTACTTC
>.|TRBJ1-2|TRBD1|TRBV18
CASSPRQGDNYGYTF
TGTGCCAGCTCACCCCGACAGGGGGATAACTATGGCTACACCTTC
>.|TRBJ1-5|.|TRBV19
CASSIAEGMISNQPQHF
TGTGCCAGTAGTATAGCGGAGGGGATGATTAGCAATCAGCCCCAGCATTTT
>.|TRBJ1-2|TRBD1|TRBV5-1
CASTRDRLYGYTF
TGCGCCAGCACCCGGGACAGACTCTATGGCTACACCTTC
>.|TRBJ1-1|TRBD1|TRBV2
CASARQGANTEAFF
TGTGCCAGTGCCAGACAGGGGGCGAACACTGAAGCTTTCTTT
>.|TRBJ2-1|TRBD2|TRBV9
CASSVLTGGYNEQFF
TGTGCCAGCAGCGTATTGACGGGAGGTTACAATGAGCAGTTCTTC
>.|TRBJ1-5|TRBD1|TRBV19
CASREDRTQPQHF
TGTGCCAGTAGGGAGGACAGGACTCAGCCCCAGCATTTT
>few|TRBJ2-7|.|TRBV19
CASSGGMASTHHEQYF
TGTGCCAGTAGTGGGGGGATGGCCTCGACCCACCACGAGCAGTACTTC
>.|TRBJ2-5|TRBD2|TRBV3-1/TRBV3-2
CASSDLWGGGQETQYF
TGTGCCAGCAGCGATCTTTGGGGCGGGGGGCAAGAGACCCAGTACTTC
>once|TRBJ2-5|.|TRBV11-3
CASSQGIFETQYF
TGTGCCAGCAGCCAGGGGATATTCGAGACCCAGTACTTC
>.|TRBJ2-2|TRBD2|TRBV19
CASRPPGLAGGPHTGELFF
TGTGCCAGTAGACCCCCGGGACTAGCGGGAGGGCCCCACACCGGGGAGCTGTTTTTT
>.|TRBJ2-5|.|TRBV5-1
CASSLMGSQETQYF
TGCGCCAGCAGCTTGATGGGCAGCCAAGAGACCCAGTACTTC
>.|TRBJ2-5|TRBD1|TRBV5-1
CASSPTGRETQYF
TGCGCCAGCAGCCCGACAGGGCGAGAGACCCAGTACTTC
>once|TRBJ2-3|TRBD2|TRBV29-1
CSVASGVRTDTQYF
TGCAGCGTTGCCAGCGGGGTTCGCACAGATACGCAGTATTTT
>.|TRBJ1-5|.|TRBV2
CASSEGQRNQPQHF
TGTGCCAGCAGTGAAGGACAGCGTAATCAGCCCCAGCATTTT
>.|TRBJ1-2|.|TRBV7-2
CASSLTGGGYTF
TGTGCCAGCAGCTTGACTGGAGGTGGCTACACCTTC
>.|TRBJ2-1|.|TRBV5-4
CASSLYGSNEQFF
TGTGCCAGCAGCTTGTACGGTTCCAATGAGCAGTTCTTC
>.|TRBJ2-7|TRBD1|TRBV5-5
CASSLRTGGYEQYF
TGTGCCAGCAGCTTAAGGACAGGGGGCTACGAGCAGTACTTC
>.|TRBJ2-7|TRBD1|TRBV15
CATSGRQGPYEQYF
TGTGCCACCAGCGGACGACAGGGGCCCTACGAGCAGTACTTC
>few|TRBJ2-7|TRBD1|TRBV5-4
CASSLTGGAEQYF
TGTGCCAGCAGCTTGACAGGGGGCGCCGAGCAGTACTTC
>.|TRBJ1-2|.|TRBV24-1
CATTGGGGGTYGYTF
TGTGCCACCACGGGGGGCGGGGGAGGGACCTATGGCTACACCTTC
>.|TRBJ2-7|.|TRBV29-1
CSVALSAYEQYF
TGCAGCGTTGCGCTGTCAGCCTACGAGCAGTACTTC
>.|TRBJ2-3|.|TRBV5-1
CASSLDLGRGSLTDTQYF
TGCGCCAGCAGCTTGGATTTGGGAAGGGGGTCACTCACAGATACGCAGTATTTT
>.|TRBJ1-5|.|TRBV28
CASSHLGGGEQPQHF
TGTGCCAGCAGTCACCTGGGCGGGGGCGAACAGCCCCAGCATTTT
>.|TRBJ2-3|.|TRBV21-1
CASSKVQGKVDTQYF
TGTGCCAGCAGCAAAGTCCAGGGGAAAGTGGATACGCAGTATTTT
>.|TRBJ2-5|TRBD2|TRBV7-9
CASSTTSGGNQETQYF
TGTGCCAGCAGCACAACTAGCGGGGGGAACCAAGAGACCCAGTACTTC
>.|TRBJ1-2|.|TRBV10-3
CASLSEVYGYTF
TGTGCCTCTCTATCCGAGGTTTATGGCTACACCTTC
>.|TRBJ2-6|TRBD1|TRBV10-2
CASSVSLGQGAIGANVLTF
TGCGCCAGCAGTGTAAGCCTAGGACAGGGGGCTATTGGGGCCAACGTCCTGACTTTC
>.|TRBJ1-5|TRBD1|TRBV20-1
CSASSRTGLRNQPQHF
TGCAGTGCTAGTTCTCGGACAGGGTTAAGGAATCAGCCCCAGCATTTT
>few|TRBJ1-5|TRBD1|TRBV6-6
CASSHPPETGVLSNQPQHF
TGTGCCAGCAGTCACCCCCCCGAGACAGGGGTCCTTAGCAATCAGCCCCAGCATTTT
>.|TRBJ2-1|.|TRBV7-2
CASSTLTGIEQFF
TGTGCCAGCAGCACCTTAACAGGGATTGAGCAGTTCTTC
>.|TRBJ2-5|.|TRBV5-1
CASRGSWGAQYF
TGCGCCAGCAGAGGGAGTTGGGGGGCCCAGTACTTC
>.|TRBJ2-6|.|TRBV7-2
CASSFSGYGANVLTF
TGTGCCAGCAGCTTTTCGGGGTATGGGGCCAACGTCCTGACTTTC
>.|TRBJ1-4|TRBD1|TRBV27
CASSFRGGQGWEKLFF
TGTGCCAGCAGTTTTAGGGGGGGACAGGGTTGGGAAAAACTGTTTTTT
>.|TRBJ2-5|.|TRBV7-3
CASAQLASETQYF
TGTGCCAGCGCCCAACTAGCTTCAGAGACCCAGTACTTC
>.|TRBJ1-4|TRBD1|TRBV28
CASSPTTGLGEKLFF
TGTGCCAGCAGTCCCACGACAGGGTTAGGTGAAAAACTGTTTTTT
>.|TRBJ2-4|TRBD2|TRBV28
CASSSPRGGGQRNIQYF
TGTGCCAGCAGTTCACCCCGTGGGGGGGGTCAGAGGAACATTCAGTACTTC